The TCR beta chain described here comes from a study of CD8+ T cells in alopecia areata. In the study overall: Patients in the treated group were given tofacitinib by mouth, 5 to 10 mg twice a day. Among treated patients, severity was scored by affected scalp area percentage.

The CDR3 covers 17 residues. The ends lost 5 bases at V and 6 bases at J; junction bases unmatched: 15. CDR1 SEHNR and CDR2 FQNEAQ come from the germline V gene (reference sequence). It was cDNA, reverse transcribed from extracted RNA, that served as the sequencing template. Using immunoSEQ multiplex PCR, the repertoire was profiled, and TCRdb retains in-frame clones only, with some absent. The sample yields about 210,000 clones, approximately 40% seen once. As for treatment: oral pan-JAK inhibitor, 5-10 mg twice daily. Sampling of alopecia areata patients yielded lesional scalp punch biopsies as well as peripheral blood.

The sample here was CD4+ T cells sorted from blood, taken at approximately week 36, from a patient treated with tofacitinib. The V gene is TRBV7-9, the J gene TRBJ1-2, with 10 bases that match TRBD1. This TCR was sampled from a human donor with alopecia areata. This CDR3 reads CASSRKTGTGEFHGYTF. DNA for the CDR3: TGTGCCAGCAGCAGAAAAACCGGGACAGGGGAGTTTCATGGCTACACCTTC.